The text below deals with one T cell receptor (beta chain). Its cognate antigen is unknown. The donors were part of the validation cohort of fewer than 150 subjects. That cohort was separate from the first cohort, which comprised 666 subjects. These data are taken from a study of cytomegalovirus exposure and HLA in healthy donors. At the level of the study: A subsequent analysis reported that the 95 to 150 validation repertoires were produced on the same platform that had also been used for the 600 to 800 first-cohort repertoires.

The V end was cut by 7 bases, the J end by 10 bases, with 13 bases between. The CDR3 is made up of 11 amino acids. Germline V gene data show CDR1 as SGHAT and CDR2 as FQNNGV. Method: immunoSEQ multiplex PCR; TCRdb's copy keeps in-frame clones and lacks some. The data hold roughly 220,000 clones, with over 80% observed a single time. Points from the study as a whole: Confirmation was obtained in vitro that three CMV-associated chains are specific for CMV antigens. Some TCR beta chains (more than 150 of them) were listed as cytomegalovirus-associated.

The sequenced sample consisted of PBMCs. The chain combines TRBV11-2 with TRBJ2-5, with a weak D call TRBD2 (5 bases). This clonotype was obtained from a woman younger than 35 in good health and CMV-seronegative. CDR3 coding DNA: TGTGCCAGCAACTTGGGGAGAGACCAGTACTTC. The encoded protein is CASNLGRDQYF.